Below are 30 T cell receptor beta chains sequenced from a single sample in a study of T-cell memory formation after mild COVID-19. TCRdb passed the 5' RACE reads through MiXCR, listing each CDR3 protein once. This sample has approximately 430,000 distinct CDR3 sequences, with about a quarter found just once. Specimen: PBMCs or a T cell subset sorted from them (not recorded which). The source of these receptors is an adult woman who had mild COVID-19 (a few samples of this study predate the infection). Cell type and time point are not known.

This chain links TRBV20-1 with TRBJ2-1; D gene ambiguous. V lost 7 bases to trimming and J lost 6 bases, with 7 bases between them. CDR1 DFQATT and CDR2 SNEGSKA come from the germline V gene (reference sequence). This CDR3 is 10 amino acids long. The DNA of the CDR3 is TGCAGTGTAAGGCTCAATGAGCAGTTCTTC. Translation gives CSVRLNEQFF.

This chain connects TRBV5-1 to TRBJ2-7; D might be TRBD2 (6 bases). V was clipped by 3 bases and J by 3 bases, with 16 bases between them. CDR1 is SGHRS and CDR2 is YFSETQ in the germline V gene. The CDR3 covers 15 residues. For the CDR3, the DNA is TGCGCCAGCAGCTGGGGATTGGGTAGCGGCTACGAGCAGTACTTC. It encodes CASSWGLGSGYEQYF.

The rearrangement links TRBV7-6 to TRBJ1-1; D gene ambiguous. The V end lost 5 bases, the J end lost 4 bases, and 20 bases lay between the germline ends. This CDR3 region has 16 residues. The germline CDR1 and CDR2 sequences are SGHVS and FNYEAQ. The CDR3 spells CASSPSYLLEPTEAFF. The CDR3 region has the DNA TGTGCCAGCAGCCCGAGCTACCTTCTAGAACCCACTGAAGCTTTCTTT.

The J gene is TRBJ2-5, the V gene TRBV4-1; D unresolved. This CDR3 is 14 amino acids long. Germline CDR1 and CDR2: MGHRA and YSYEKL. Trimming left V 4 bases short and J 2 bases short, with 11 bases between. The CDR3 loop is CASSPHTVQETQYF. The CDR3 nucleotides are TGCGCCAGCAGCCCCCATACAGTACAAGAGACCCAGTACTTC.

This clonotype appeared a few times. This chain links TRBV9 with TRBJ2-5, with TRBD2 matching over 7 bases. The CDR3 loop spans 16 amino acids. The V gene end was trimmed by 0 bases and the J gene end by 4 bases; junction bases not matched to a gene: 9. Germline lookup yields CDR1 SGDLS and CDR2 YYNGEE. CDR3 DNA sequence: TGTGCCAGCAGCGTAGGGGGGGGAGCCGGTGGAGAGACCCAGTACTTC. This gives the protein CASSVGGGAGGETQYF.

This clonotype was seen a few times. The genes are TRBV20-1 and TRBJ2-7; TRBD2 matches 9 bases. V dropped 6 bases and J dropped 2; count of bases not matched to a gene: 11. In germline, CDR1 is DFQATT, CDR2 SNEGSKA (reference sequence). CDR3 length equals 15 residues. CDR3 sequence: CSARRPSGDPYEQYF. In nucleotides, the CDR3 is TGCAGTGCCCGTCGCCCTAGCGGGGATCCCTACGAGCAGTACTTC.

This clonotype occurred once. V usage is TRBV6-1 and J usage is TRBJ1-2; tentatively, D is TRBD1 (5 bases). The CDR3 spans 15 residues. V shed 0 bases and J shed 2 bases, with 10 bases lying between them. Germline lookup yields CDR1 MNHNS and CDR2 SASEGT. CDR3 sequence: CASSEANRKNYGYTF. The CDR3 nucleotides are TGTGCCAGCAGTGAAGCTAACAGGAAGAACTATGGCTACACCTTC.

This clonotype was detected a few times. The V gene is TRBV7-6, the J gene TRBJ2-7; a possible D gene is TRBD2 (6 bases). The CDR3 runs 15 residues. Trimming took off 1 base at V and 3 bases at J, with 13 bases between the two ends. Germline CDR1 is SGHVS and CDR2 is FNYEAQ. The CDR3 nucleotides are TGTGCCAGCAGCTTAGGGGGGGATGGTGACTACGAGCAGTACTTC. Translated: CASSLGGDGDYEQYF.

The rearrangement links TRBV5-1 to TRBJ2-5, with TRBD2 matching 11 bases. After removal of 3 bases from V and 3 bases from J, the junction contained 7 bases not matched to a gene. Germline-derived CDR1 and CDR2 are SGHRS and YFSETQ. CDR3 length: 16 amino acids. CDR3 in amino acids: CASSSGLAAAKETQYF. The DNA of the CDR3 is TGCGCCAGCAGCTCGGGACTAGCGGCGGCTAAAGAGACCCAGTACTTC.

The V call is TRBV5-1, the J call TRBJ2-5, with 10 bases that match TRBD2. The trim removed 0 bases at V and 5 bases at J, leaving 7 bases unmatched. Germline CDR1 reads SGHRS; CDR2 reads YFSETQ. The CDR3 is made up of 16 amino acids. The CDR3 bases are TGCGCCAGCAGCTTGGATGTAGCGGGAGGTTTGGAGACCCAGTACTTC. Translation: CASSLDVAGGLETQYF.

This clonotype was observed a handful of times. This chain links TRBV7-3 with TRBJ2-3, with 11 positions matching TRBD2. This CDR3 contains 16 residues. Germline V gene data show CDR1 as SGHTA and CDR2 as FQGTGA. With V trimmed by 4 bases and J by 5 bases, 8 bases remained unmatched. CDR3 DNA: TGTGCCAGCAGCTCACCGACTAGCGGGGAAGGAGATACGCAGTATTTT. Translated: CASSSPTSGEGDTQYF.

With regard to this clonotype: Sequence at one end of the junction differs from germline and may be a read error. This rearrangement joins TRBV20-1 to TRBJ2-4; 11 nucleotides agree with TRBD1. Germline V gene data show CDR1 as DFQATT and CDR2 as SNEGSKA (reference sequence). CDR3 length equals 17 residues. CDR3 sequence reads: CSAREGQGASANNIQYF. For the CDR3, the DNA is TGCAGTGCTAGAGAAGGACAGGGGGCGTCTGCCAATAACATTCAGTACTTC.

The chain recombines TRBV7-8 with TRBJ2-3; 10 bases align to TRBD1. CDR1 is SGHVS and CDR2 is FQNEAQ in the germline V gene. J gave up 4 bases and V 5 bases, and 3 bases lay outside the gene matches. This CDR3 region has 14 residues. In DNA form, the CDR3 reads TGTGCCAGCAGCGTGGGGACAGGGGCAGATACGCAGTATTTT. The encoded protein is CASSVGTGADTQYF.

This clonotype has more than one count but fewer than ten. The J gene is TRBJ2-7, the V gene TRBV12-3 or TRBV12-4; 14 bases fit TRBD2. J lost 7 bases, V lost 5 bases, and 7 bases had no gene match. The CDR3 contains 15 residues. The CDR3 is CASSPGLAGDGEQYF. CDR3 DNA sequence: TGTGCCAGCAGTCCGGGACTAGCGGGAGACGGGGAGCAGTACTTC.

This clonotype was observed a handful of times. The genes are TRBV29-1 and TRBJ2-3; D is undetermined. Trimming pared 3 bases from V and 5 bases from J, leaving 6 bases between. Germline V lookup: CDR1 SQVTM, CDR2 ANQGSEA. The CDR3 length is 11 residues. The CDR3 DNA reads TGCAGCGTTGAGGAAGGAGATACGCAGTATTTT. It encodes CSVEEGDTQYF.

V and J are TRBV11-2 and TRBJ2-7; D is uncertain. Trimming removed 4 bases at V and 3 bases at J, with 7 bases between. This CDR3 has 12 amino acids. The germline gives CDR1 SGHAT, CDR2 FQNNGV. CDR3 sequence reads: CASSSNYYEQYF. The CDR3, as DNA: TGTGCCAGCAGCTCGAACTACTACGAGCAGTACTTC.

There are a few counts of this clonotype. The chain couples TRBV4-1 to TRBJ1-1; weak D call: TRBD1 (5 bases). Trimming stripped 1 base from V and 4 bases from J, with 13 bases between. There are 15 residues in the CDR3. Germline V gives CDR1 MGHRA, CDR2 YSYEKL. The CDR3 region is CASSQVGYRGTEAFF. The CDR3 DNA reads TGCGCCAGCAGCCAAGTGGGTTATAGGGGCACTGAAGCTTTCTTT.

The rearrangement uses TRBV5-1 and TRBJ2-3; TRBD1 matches at 7 bases. This CDR3 is built from 13 residues. V was pared by 1 base and J by 5 bases, with 1 base of the junction left unmatched. The germline CDR1 and CDR2 sequences are SGHRS and YFSETQ. CDR3 nucleotides: TGCGCCAGCAGCTTGACAGGGGAAGATACGCAGTATTTT. Translation: CASSLTGEDTQYF.

This clonotype was counted a few times. The rearrangement links TRBV7-9 to TRBJ2-7; D remains ambiguous. V lost 4 bases to trimming and J lost 7 bases, with 14 bases between them. The CDR3 loop spans 13 amino acids. Germline V gene data show CDR1 as SEHNR and CDR2 as FQNEAQ (reference sequence). The DNA for the CDR3 is TGTGCCAGCAGCTCACCCCGCATCGGAGAGCAGTACTTC. Its translation: CASSSPRIGEQYF.

This clonotype occurred a few times. The rearrangement joins TRBV7-2 to TRBJ1-5; 7 bases are a match to TRBD1. Germline V lookup: CDR1 SGHTA, CDR2 FQGNSA. The CDR3 is made up of 15 amino acids. V lost 5 bases to trimming and J lost 4 bases; unmatched junction nucleotides: 8. In DNA form, the CDR3 reads TGTGCCAGCAGCCCAGGGGACAGCCCTAATCAGCCCCAGCATTTT. Amino acids: CASSPGDSPNQPQHF.

The chain links TRBV5-1 to TRBJ2-1, with 10 positions matching TRBD1. Trimming at V came to 3 bases and at J to 8 bases, leaving 8 bases not matched to a gene. The CDR3 has 15 residues. Germline loops: CDR1 SGHRS, CDR2 YFSETQ. In DNA, the CDR3 is TGCGCCAGCAGCTCCGGACAGGGGGTGTTGTATGAGCAGTTCTTC. Residues: CASSSGQGVLYEQFF.

This chain uses TRBV5-1 with TRBJ2-5; 10 bases are a match to TRBD1. V was pared by 4 bases and J by 5 bases, with 14 bases of the junction left unmatched. The V gene's germline CDR1 is SGHRS and CDR2 YFSETQ. The CDR3 is 17 residues long. The CDR3, as DNA: TGCGCCAGCAGCCGTACGGTGACAGGGGGCATACGGGAGACCCAGTACTTC. It encodes CASSRTVTGGIRETQYF.

The chain has TRBV7-9 and TRBJ1-3; TRBD1 might be the D (5 bases). The length of the CDR3 is 17 residues. Germline V gene data show CDR1 as SEHNR and CDR2 as FQNEAQ (reference sequence). Trimming cost V 5 bases and J 0 bases, with 17 bases left between them. CDR3 nucleotide sequence: TGTGCCAGCAGCCCCCCTTGGGGGTCAAGCTCTGGAAACACCATATATTTT. The encoded protein is CASSPPWGSSSGNTIYF.

The table lists this clonotype with a few counts. The chain uses TRBV12-3 or TRBV12-4 and TRBJ2-3; a possible D gene is TRBD1 (6 bases). CDR3 length: 15 amino acids. V shed 5 bases and J shed 6 bases, with 18 bases lying between them. The CDR3: CASSTHRELVDTQYF. The CDR3 DNA reads TGTGCCAGCAGTACTCACAGGGAGTTGGTGGATACGCAGTATTTT.

The V gene is TRBV7-9, the J gene TRBJ1-4, with 9 nucleotides matching TRBD1. Germline CDR1 is SEHNR and CDR2 is FQNEAQ (reference sequence). The trim removed 5 bases at V and 7 bases at J, leaving 2 bases unmatched. The CDR3 loop spans 13 amino acids. The CDR3 nucleotides read TGTGCCAGCAGCCGGGACAGGGCTGAAAAACTGTTTTTT. It encodes CASSRDRAEKLFF.

The chain couples TRBV6-2 or TRBV6-3 to TRBJ2-3; 8 nucleotides agree with TRBD2. V dropped 0 bases and J dropped 2; count of bases not matched to a gene: 10. The CDR3 has 18 amino acids. The germline CDR1 and CDR2 sequences are MNHEY and SVGEGT. CDR3 sequence reads: CASSYSGPRREVTDTQYF. CDR3 DNA sequence: TGTGCCAGCAGTTACTCCGGCCCCCGGCGGGAGGTCACAGATACGCAGTATTTT.

This clonotype was found a few times. The chain joins TRBV10-3 to TRBJ1-5; no reliable D call. The CDR3 runs to 13 residues. Germline assignment: CDR1 ENHRY and CDR2 SYGVKD. V dropped 7 bases and J dropped 3 bases, with 10 bases sitting between them. The CDR3 sequence: CAITGDLNQPQHF. The CDR3 bases are TGTGCCATCACCGGAGACCTCAATCAGCCCCAGCATTTT.

There are a few counts of this clonotype. The chain joins TRBV24-1 to TRBJ2-3; no reliable D call. The ends were cut back, 1 base at V and 1 base at J, with 5 bases in the middle. The CDR3 contains 14 residues. Germline lookup yields CDR1 KGHDR and CDR2 SFDVKD. The CDR3, as DNA: TGTGCCACCAGTGATTTTGCCGGCACAGATACGCAGTATTTT. Its protein product is CATSDFAGTDTQYF.

The chain combines TRBV5-1 with TRBJ2-3; possible D gene TRBD1, 5 bases. Germline CDR1 and CDR2: SGHRS and YFSETQ. This CDR3 region has 14 residues. Trimming took off 0 bases at V and 2 bases at J, with 7 bases between the two ends. CDR3 sequence: CASSLEGATDTQYF. The DNA of the CDR3 is TGCGCCAGCAGCTTGGAAGGGGCCACAGATACGCAGTATTTT.

This clonotype was recorded a few times. V and J are TRBV9 and TRBJ2-3, with 12 bases matching TRBD2. CDR3 length: 16 residues. Trimming at V came to 4 bases and at J to 2 bases, leaving 5 bases not matched to a gene. Germline CDR1 is SGDLS and CDR2 is YYNGEE. CDR3: CASSPWTSGITDTQYF. In DNA, the CDR3 is TGTGCCAGCAGCCCATGGACTAGCGGGATCACAGATACGCAGTATTTT.